This T cell receptor beta chain was obtained from a study of OX40 agonist ivuxolimab in advanced cancers. Overall study: Ivuxolimab doses were 0.01, 0.1, 0.3, 1.5, 3 or 10 mg/kg every 2 weeks. Of the participants, 40% had some prior anti-PD-1, anti-PD-L1 or anti-CTLA-4 therapy, which was allowed.

Assay: immunoSEQ multiplex PCR; the TCRdb copy retains only in-frame clones and omits some. This sample yields 130,000 or so clones, of which about 93% are seen a single time; approximately 0.15% belongs to the top ten. Comments on this clone: What it binds is unknown.

Excluded were patients having autoimmune disease history or systemic immunosuppression. The germline V and J ends were trimmed by 4 bases and 0 bases, with 13 bases remaining between them. This CDR3 region has 16 residues. Germline CDR1 and CDR2: SGHTS and YDEGEE. The study, taken as a whole, reports: There was clonal expansion of CD4+ and CD8+ blood T cells by week 6 at 0.1 to 3.0 mg/kg.

The rearrangement links TRBV5-8 to TRBJ1-4; D remains ambiguous. The sequences come from CD4+ or CD8+ T cells sorted from blood, collected in a trial of the OX40 agonist ivuxolimab. The receptor was isolated from an adult with an advanced solid tumor such as melanoma, head and neck, liver or kidney cancer. The CDR3, as DNA: TGTGCCAGCAGCGAAGGACGGAGTGCAACTAATGAAAAACTGTTTTTT. Protein: CASSEGRSATNEKLFF.